This TCR beta chain was recovered during a study of blood T cell repertoires in COVID-19. Germline loops: CDR1 MDHEN, CDR2 SYDVKM. The V end was cut by 2 bases, the J end by 12 bases, with 19 bases between. The CDR3 runs 15 residues. The repertoire was sequenced with immunoSEQ multiplex PCR; TCRdb's copy has only in-frame clones and lacks some. Of around 190,000 clones listed, just over 85% are singletons. Each recovered donor of Cohort 3 presented with two negative PCRs, clearance, or symptom resolution. The rearrangement joins TRBV28 to TRBJ1-4; possibly TRBD1 for D (6 bases). The sequencing input was PBMCs or T cells enriched from blood (not recorded which). The sequence derives from a woman aged 18-35 years who had recovered from COVID-19. CDR3 coding DNA: TGTGCCAGCAGTTTAGGTACAGGGAGGGGTACGGAACTGTTTTTT. It translates to CASSLGTGRGTELFF.